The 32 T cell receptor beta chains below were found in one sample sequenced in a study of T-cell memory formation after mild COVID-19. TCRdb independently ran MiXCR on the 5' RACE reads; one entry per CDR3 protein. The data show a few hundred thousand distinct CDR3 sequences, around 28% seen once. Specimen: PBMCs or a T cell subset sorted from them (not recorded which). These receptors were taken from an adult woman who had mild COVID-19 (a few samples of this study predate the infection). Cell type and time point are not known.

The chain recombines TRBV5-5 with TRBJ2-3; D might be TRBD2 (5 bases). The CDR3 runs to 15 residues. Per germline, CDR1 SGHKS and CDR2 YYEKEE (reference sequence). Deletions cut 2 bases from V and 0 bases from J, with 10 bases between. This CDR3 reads CASSFFSGSTDTQYF. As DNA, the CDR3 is TGTGCCAGCAGCTTCTTTTCGGGAAGCACAGATACGCAGTATTTT.

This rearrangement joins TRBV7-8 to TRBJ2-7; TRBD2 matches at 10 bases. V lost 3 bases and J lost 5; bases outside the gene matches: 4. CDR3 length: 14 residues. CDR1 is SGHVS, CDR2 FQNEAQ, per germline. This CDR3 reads CASSFPSGSNEQYF. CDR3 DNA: TGTGCCAGCAGCTTTCCTAGCGGGAGTAACGAGCAGTACTTC.

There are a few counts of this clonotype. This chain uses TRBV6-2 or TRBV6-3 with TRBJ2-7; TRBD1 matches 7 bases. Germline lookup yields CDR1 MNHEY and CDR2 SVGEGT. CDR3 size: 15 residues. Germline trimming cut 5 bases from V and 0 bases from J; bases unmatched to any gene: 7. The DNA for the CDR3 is TGTGCCAGCAGTAACCGGGACAGAAGCTCCTACGAGCAGTACTTC. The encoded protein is CASSNRDRSSYEQYF.

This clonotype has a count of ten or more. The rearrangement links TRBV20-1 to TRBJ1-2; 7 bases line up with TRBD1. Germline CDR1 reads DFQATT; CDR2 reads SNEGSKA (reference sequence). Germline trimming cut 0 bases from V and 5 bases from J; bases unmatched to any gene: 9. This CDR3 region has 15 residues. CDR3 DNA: TGCAGTGCTAGAGATATGGGACAGAGCCCGTATGGCTACACCTTC. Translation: CSARDMGQSPYGYTF.

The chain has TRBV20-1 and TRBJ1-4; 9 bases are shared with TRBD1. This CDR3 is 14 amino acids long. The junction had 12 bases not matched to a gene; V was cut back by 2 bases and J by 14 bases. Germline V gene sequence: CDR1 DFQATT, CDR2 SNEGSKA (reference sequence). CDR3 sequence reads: CSARRQGGTNRLFF. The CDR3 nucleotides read TGCAGTGCTAGACGACAGGGGGGCACTAACCGTCTGTTTTTT.

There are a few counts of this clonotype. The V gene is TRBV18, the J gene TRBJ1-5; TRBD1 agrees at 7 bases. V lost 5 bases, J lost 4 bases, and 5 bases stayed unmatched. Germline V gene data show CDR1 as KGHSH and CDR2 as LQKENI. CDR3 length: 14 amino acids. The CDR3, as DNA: TGTGCCAGCTCAAGGGACAGCGCGAATCAGCCCCAGCATTTT. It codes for CASSRDSANQPQHF.

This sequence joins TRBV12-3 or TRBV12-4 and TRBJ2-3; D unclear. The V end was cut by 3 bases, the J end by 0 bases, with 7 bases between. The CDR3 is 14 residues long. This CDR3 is CASSFFPSTDTQYF. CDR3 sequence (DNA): TGTGCCAGCAGTTTTTTCCCAAGCACAGATACGCAGTATTTT.

The DNA for the CDR3 is TGCAGCGTTGGCTCCGGGACAGGGCTATGGGAGCAGTACTTC. Translation: CSVGSGTGLWEQYF. The chain carries TRBV29-1 and TRBJ2-7; 9 bases match TRBD1. The junction had 11 bases not matched to a gene; V was cut back by 4 bases and J by 7 bases. Germline lookup yields CDR1 SQVTM and CDR2 ANQGSEA. The CDR3 spans 14 residues.

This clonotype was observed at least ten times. This chain's CDR3 is CASVKAIGPYEQYF. The CDR3 DNA reads TGTGCCAGCGTGAAGGCCATTGGACCCTACGAGCAGTACTTC. The J gene is TRBJ2-7, the V gene TRBV6-5, with D hard to call. Germline CDR1 MNHEY, CDR2 SVGAGI. V shed 8 bases and J shed 2 bases, with 16 bases lying between them. CDR3 length: 14 residues.

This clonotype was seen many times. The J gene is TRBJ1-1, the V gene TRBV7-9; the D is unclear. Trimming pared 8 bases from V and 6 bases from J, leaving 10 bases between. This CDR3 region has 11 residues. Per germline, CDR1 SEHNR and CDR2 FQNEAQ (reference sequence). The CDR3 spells CASPGGPEAFF. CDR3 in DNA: TGTGCCAGCCCCGGAGGTCCTGAAGCTTTCTTT.

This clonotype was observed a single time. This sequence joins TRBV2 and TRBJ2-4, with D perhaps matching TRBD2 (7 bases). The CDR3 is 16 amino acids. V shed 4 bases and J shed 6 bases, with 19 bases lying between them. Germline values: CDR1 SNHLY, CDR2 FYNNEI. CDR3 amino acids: CASSVSAGAQLNIQYF. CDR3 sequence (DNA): TGTGCCAGCAGTGTGTCCGCGGGGGCCCAACTAAACATTCAGTACTTC.

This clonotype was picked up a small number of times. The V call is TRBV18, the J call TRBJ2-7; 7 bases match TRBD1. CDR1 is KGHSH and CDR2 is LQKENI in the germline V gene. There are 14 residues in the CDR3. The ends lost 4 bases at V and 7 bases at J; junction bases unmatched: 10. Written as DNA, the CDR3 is TGTGCCAGCTCACAGACGACAGGGTTCGAAGAGCAGTACTTC. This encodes CASSQTTGFEEQYF.

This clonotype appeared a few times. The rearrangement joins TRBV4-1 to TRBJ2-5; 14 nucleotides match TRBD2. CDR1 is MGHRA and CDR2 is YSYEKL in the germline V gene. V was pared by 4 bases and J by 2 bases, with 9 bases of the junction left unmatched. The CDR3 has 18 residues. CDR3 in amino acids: CASSLQGGLAGAQETQYF. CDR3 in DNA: TGCGCCAGCAGCCTCCAGGGGGGACTAGCGGGAGCGCAAGAGACCCAGTACTTC.

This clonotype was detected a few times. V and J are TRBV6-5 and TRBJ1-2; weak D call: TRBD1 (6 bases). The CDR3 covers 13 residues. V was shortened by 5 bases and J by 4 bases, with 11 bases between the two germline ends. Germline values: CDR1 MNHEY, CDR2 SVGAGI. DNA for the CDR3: TGTGCCAGCAGTCAGGAACAGGGCTATGGCTACACCTTC. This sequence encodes CASSQEQGYGYTF.

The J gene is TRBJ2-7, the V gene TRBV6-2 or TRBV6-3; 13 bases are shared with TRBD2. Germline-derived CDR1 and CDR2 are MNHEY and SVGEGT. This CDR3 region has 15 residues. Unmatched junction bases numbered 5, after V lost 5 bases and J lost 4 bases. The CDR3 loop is CASSQLAGGPYEQYF. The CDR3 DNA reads TGTGCCAGCAGTCAACTAGCGGGAGGGCCGTACGAGCAGTACTTC.

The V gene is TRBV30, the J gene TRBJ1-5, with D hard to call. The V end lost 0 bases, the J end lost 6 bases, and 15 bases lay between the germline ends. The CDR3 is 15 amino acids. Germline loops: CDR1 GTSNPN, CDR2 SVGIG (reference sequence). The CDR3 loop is CAWSVSGLSGQPQHF. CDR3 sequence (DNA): TGTGCCTGGAGTGTATCGGGATTGTCGGGTCAGCCCCAGCATTTT.

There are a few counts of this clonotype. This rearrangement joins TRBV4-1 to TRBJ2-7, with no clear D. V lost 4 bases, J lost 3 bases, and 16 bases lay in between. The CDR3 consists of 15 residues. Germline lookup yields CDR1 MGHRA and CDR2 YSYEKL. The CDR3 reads CASSPGPTFLYEQYF. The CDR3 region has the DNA TGCGCCAGCAGCCCCGGACCTACATTCCTCTACGAGCAGTACTTC.

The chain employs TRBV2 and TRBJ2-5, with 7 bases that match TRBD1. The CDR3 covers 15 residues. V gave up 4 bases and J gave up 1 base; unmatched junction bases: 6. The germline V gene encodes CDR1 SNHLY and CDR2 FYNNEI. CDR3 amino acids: CASSGPTGPQETQYF. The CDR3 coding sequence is TGTGCCAGCAGTGGTCCGACAGGGCCCCAAGAGACCCAGTACTTC. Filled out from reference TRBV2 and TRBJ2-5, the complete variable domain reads EPEVTQTPSHQVTQMGQEVILRCVPISNHLYFYWYRQILGQKVEFLVSFYNNEISEKSEIFDDQFSVERPDGSNFTLKIRSTKLEDSAMYFCASSGPTGPQETQYFGPGTRLLVL.

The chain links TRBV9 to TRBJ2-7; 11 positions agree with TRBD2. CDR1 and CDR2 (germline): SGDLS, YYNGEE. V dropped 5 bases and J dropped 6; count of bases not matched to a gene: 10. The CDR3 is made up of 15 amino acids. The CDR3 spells CASSRSGRAGGEQYF. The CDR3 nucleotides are TGTGCCAGCAGTCGTAGCGGGAGGGCCGGAGGCGAGCAGTACTTC.

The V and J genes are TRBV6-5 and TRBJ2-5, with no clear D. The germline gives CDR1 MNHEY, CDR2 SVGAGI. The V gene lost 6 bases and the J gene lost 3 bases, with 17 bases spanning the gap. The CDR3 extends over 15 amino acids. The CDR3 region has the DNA TGTGCCAGCAGCTTAAAGGTCCGATTCAAAGAGACCCAGTACTTC. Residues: CASSLKVRFKETQYF.

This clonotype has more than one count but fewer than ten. CDR3 DNA: TGTGCCAGCAGCTTGCTGGGACAGGGAGAAACGAACACTGAAGCTTTCTTT. It encodes CASSLLGQGETNTEAFF. The rearrangement uses TRBV7-8 and TRBJ1-1, with 9 bases identical to TRBD1. Germline CDR1 SGHVS, CDR2 FQNEAQ. V dropped 3 bases and J dropped 1; count of bases not matched to a gene: 9. The CDR3 covers 17 residues.

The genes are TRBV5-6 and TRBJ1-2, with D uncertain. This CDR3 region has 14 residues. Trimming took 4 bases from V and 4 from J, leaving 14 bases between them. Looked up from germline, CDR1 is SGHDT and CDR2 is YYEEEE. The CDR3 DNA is TGTGCCAGCAGCGGGATTGCGGCACTCTATGGCTACACCTTC. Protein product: CASSGIAALYGYTF.

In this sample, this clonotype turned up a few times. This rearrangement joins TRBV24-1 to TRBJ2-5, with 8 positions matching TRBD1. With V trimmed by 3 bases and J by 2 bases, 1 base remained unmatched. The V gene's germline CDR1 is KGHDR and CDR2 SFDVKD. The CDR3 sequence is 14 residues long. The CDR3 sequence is CATSDRTGQETQYF. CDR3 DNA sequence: TGTGCCACCAGTGATAGGACAGGGCAAGAGACCCAGTACTTC.

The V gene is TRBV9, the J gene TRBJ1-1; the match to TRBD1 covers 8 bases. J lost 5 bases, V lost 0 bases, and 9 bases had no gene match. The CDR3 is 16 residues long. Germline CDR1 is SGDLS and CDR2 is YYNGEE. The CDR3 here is CASSVAGGAGGTEAFF. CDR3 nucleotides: TGTGCCAGCAGCGTAGCAGGGGGCGCGGGGGGGACTGAAGCTTTCTTT. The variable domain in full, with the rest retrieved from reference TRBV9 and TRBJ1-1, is DSGVTQTPKHLITATGQRVTLRCSPRSGDLSVYWYQQSLDQGLQFLIQYYNGEERAKGNILERFSAQQFPDLHSELNLSSLELGDSALYFCASSVAGGAGGTEAFFGQGTRLTVV.

Here the CDR3 reads CATSEPPGGPYNEQFF. In nucleotides, the CDR3 is TGTGCCACCAGTGAACCCCCAGGGGGGCCTTACAATGAGCAGTTCTTC. The J gene is TRBJ2-1, the V gene TRBV24-1; D is perhaps TRBD1 (7 bases). V gave up 4 bases and J gave up 4 bases, with 16 bases separating them. The germline V gene encodes CDR1 KGHDR and CDR2 SFDVKD. The CDR3 has 16 amino acids.

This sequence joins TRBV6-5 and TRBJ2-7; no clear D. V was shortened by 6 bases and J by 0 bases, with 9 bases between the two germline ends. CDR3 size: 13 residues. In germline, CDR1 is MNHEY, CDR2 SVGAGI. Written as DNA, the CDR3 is TGTGCCAGCAGCCGTAGGAACTCCTACGAGCAGTACTTC. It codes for CASSRRNSYEQYF.

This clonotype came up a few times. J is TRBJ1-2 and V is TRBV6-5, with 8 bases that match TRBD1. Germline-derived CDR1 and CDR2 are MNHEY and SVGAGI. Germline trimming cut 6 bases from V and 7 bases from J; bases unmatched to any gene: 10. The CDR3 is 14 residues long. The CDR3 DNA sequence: TGTGCCAGCAGCGCGACCCAGGGGGCGTCTGGCTACACCTTC. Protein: CASSATQGASGYTF.

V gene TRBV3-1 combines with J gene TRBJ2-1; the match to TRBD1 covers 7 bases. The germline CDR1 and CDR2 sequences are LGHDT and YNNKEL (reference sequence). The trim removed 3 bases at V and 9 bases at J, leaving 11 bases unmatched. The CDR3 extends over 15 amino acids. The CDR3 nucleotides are TGTGCCAGCAGCCAGGACGACAGGGTTTATAGTGAGCAGTTCTTC. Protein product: CASSQDDRVYSEQFF.

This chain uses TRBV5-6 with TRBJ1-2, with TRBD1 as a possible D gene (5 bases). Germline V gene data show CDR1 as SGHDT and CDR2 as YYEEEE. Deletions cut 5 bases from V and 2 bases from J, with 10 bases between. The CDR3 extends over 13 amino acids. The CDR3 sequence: CASSDRQNYGYTF. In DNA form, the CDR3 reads TGTGCCAGCAGTGACAGACAGAACTATGGCTACACCTTC.

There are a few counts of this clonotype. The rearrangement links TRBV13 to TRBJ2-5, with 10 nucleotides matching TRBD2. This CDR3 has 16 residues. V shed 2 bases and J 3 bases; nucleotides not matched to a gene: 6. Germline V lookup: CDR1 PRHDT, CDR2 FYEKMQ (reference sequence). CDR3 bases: TGTGCCAGCAGCTTAACGCTAGCGGGAGACGAAGAGACCCAGTACTTC. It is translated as CASSLTLAGDEETQYF.

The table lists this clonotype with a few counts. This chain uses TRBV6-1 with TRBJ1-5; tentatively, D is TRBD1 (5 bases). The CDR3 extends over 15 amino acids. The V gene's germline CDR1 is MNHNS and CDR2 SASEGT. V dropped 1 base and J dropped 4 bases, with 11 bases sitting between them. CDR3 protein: CASSEGDRRNQPQHF. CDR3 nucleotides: TGTGCCAGCAGTGAAGGGGACCGTCGGAATCAGCCCCAGCATTTT.

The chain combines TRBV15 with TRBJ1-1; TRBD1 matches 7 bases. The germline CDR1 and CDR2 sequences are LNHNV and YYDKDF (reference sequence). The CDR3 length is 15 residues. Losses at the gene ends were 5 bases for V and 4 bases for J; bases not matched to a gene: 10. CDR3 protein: CATSWTGLRGTEAFF. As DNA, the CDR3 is TGTGCCACCAGCTGGACAGGTTTAAGAGGCACTGAAGCTTTCTTT.